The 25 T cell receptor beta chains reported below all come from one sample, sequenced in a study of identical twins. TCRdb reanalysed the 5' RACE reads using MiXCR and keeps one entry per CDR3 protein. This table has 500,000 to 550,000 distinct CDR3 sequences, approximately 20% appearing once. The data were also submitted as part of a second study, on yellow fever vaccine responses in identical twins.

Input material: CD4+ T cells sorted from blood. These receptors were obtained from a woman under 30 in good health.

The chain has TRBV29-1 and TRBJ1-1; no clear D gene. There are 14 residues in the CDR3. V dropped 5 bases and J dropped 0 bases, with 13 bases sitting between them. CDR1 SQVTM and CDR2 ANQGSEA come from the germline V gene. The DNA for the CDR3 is TGCAGCGTTCAAGCGGTTTCAATGAACACTGAAGCTTTCTTT. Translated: CSVQAVSMNTEAFF.

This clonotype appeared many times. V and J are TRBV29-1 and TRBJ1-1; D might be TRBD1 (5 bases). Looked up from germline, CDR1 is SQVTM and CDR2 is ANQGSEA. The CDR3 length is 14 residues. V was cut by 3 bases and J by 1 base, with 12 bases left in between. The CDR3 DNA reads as TGCAGCGTTGATGTTCAGGGTGGGAACACTGAAGCTTTCTTT. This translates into CSVDVQGGNTEAFF.

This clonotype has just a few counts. The CDR3 DNA reads TGCGCCAGCAGCTTGGTCCCTAGCGGGAGCAGCAACGAGCAGTACTTC. Its protein product is CASSLVPSGSSNEQYF. The chain recombines TRBV5-1 with TRBJ2-7; the match to TRBD2 covers 10 bases. Per germline, CDR1 SGHRS and CDR2 YFSETQ. The CDR3 sequence is 16 residues long. After removal of 0 bases from V and 5 bases from J, the junction contained 8 bases not matched to a gene. The variable domain in full, with the rest retrieved from reference TRBV5-1 and TRBJ2-7, is KAGVTQTPRYLIKTRGQQVTLSCSPISGHRSVSWYQQTPGQGLQFLFEYFSETQRNKGNFPGRFSGRQFSNSRSEMNVSTLELGDSALYLCASSLVPSGSSNEQYFGPGTRLTVT.

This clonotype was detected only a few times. The CDR3 DNA reads as TGCGCCAGCAGCCAGTTGAACAATGAGCAGTTCTTC. Encoded protein: CASSQLNNEQFF. The V gene is TRBV4-1, the J gene TRBJ2-1; no definite D call. This CDR3 spans 12 amino acids. V lost 3 bases and J lost 5, with 5 bases in between. Per germline, CDR1 MGHRA and CDR2 YSYEKL.

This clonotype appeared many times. The CDR3 coding sequence is TGTGCCAGTAGTCCGAACAGGGGCTGGGAGTCCAATGAGCAGTTCTTC. Protein: CASSPNRGWESNEQFF. The gene calls are TRBV19 and TRBJ2-1, with 7 bases fitting TRBD1. The CDR3 is 16 residues long. J was trimmed by 6 bases and V by 5 bases; bases with no gene match: 13. CDR1 is LNHDA and CDR2 is SQIVND in the germline V gene (reference sequence).

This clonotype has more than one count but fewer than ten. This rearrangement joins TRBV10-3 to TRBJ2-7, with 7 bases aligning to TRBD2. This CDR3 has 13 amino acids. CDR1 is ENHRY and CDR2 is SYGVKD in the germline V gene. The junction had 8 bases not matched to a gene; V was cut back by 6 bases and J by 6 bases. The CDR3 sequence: CAIRGGSGVEQYF. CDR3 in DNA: TGTGCCATCAGGGGCGGGAGCGGGGTCGAGCAGTACTTC.

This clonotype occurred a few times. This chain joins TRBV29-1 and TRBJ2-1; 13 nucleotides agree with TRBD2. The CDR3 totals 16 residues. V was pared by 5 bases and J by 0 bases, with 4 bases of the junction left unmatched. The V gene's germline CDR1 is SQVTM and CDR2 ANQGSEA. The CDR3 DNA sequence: TGCAGCGTTCTCCGACTAGCGGGAGGCTCCTACAATGAGCAGTTCTTC. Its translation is CSVLRLAGGSYNEQFF.

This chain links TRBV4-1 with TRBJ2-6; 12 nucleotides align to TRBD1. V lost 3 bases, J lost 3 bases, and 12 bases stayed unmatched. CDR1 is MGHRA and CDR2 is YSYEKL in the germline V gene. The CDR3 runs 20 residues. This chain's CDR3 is CASSHYLPGQGAGGANVLTF. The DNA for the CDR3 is TGCGCCAGCAGCCACTACCTGCCGGGACAGGGGGCAGGTGGGGCCAACGTCCTGACTTTC.

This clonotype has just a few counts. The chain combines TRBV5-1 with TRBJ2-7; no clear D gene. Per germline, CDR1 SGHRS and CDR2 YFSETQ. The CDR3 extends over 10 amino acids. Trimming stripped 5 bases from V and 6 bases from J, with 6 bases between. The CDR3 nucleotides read TGCGCCAGCAGGGCCGGCGAGCAGTACTTC. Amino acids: CASRAGEQYF. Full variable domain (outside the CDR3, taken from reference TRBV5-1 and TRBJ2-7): KAGVTQTPRYLIKTRGQQVTLSCSPISGHRSVSWYQQTPGQGLQFLFEYFSETQRNKGNFPGRFSGRQFSNSRSEMNVSTLELGDSALYLCASRAGEQYFGPGTRLTVT.

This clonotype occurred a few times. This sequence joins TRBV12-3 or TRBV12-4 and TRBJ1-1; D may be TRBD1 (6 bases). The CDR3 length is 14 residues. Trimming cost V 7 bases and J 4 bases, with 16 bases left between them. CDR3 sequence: CASTNRVWSTEAFF. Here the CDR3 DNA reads TGTGCCAGCACGAACAGGGTTTGGAGCACTGAAGCTTTCTTT.

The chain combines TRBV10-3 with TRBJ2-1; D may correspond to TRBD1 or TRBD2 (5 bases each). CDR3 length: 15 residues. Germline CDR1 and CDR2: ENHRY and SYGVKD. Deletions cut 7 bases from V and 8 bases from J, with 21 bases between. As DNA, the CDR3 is TGTGCCATCACCGACGGGGCCACATCCGGCGATGAGCAGTTCTTC. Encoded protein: CAITDGATSGDEQFF.

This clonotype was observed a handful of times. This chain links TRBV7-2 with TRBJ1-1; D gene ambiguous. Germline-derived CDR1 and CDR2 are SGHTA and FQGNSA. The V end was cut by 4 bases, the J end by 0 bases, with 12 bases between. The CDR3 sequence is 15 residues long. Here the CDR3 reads CASSWGQRVNTEAFF. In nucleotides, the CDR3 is TGTGCCAGCAGCTGGGGTCAGAGGGTGAACACTGAAGCTTTCTTT. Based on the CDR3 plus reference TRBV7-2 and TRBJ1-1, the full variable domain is GAGVSQSPSNKVTEKGKDVELRCDPISGHTALYWYRQSLGQGLEFLIYFQGNSAPDKSGLPSDRFSAERTGGSVSTLTIQRTQQEDSAVYLCASSWGQRVNTEAFFGQGTRLTVV.

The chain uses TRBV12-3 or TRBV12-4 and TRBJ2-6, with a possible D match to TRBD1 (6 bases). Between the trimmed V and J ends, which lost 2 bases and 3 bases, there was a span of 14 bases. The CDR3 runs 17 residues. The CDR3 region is CASSLRVKGVGANVLTF. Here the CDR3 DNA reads TGTGCCAGCAGTTTAAGGGTCAAGGGGGTTGGGGCCAACGTCCTGACTTTC.

The CDR3 sequence: CASSQDFGGGQETQYF. CDR3 in DNA: TGTGCCAGCAGCCAAGATTTTGGCGGGGGGCAAGAGACCCAGTACTTC. The chain has TRBV4-2 and TRBJ2-5; 8 bases align to TRBD2. The germline CDR1 and CDR2 sequences are LGHNA and YNFKEQ. The V and J ends lost 0 bases and 2 bases, in that order; junction bases with no gene match: 5. The CDR3 totals 16 residues.

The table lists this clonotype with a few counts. CDR3 loop: CASSLEGLYNEQFF. The CDR3 nucleotides are TGTGCCAGCAGTTTAGAGGGGCTCTACAATGAGCAGTTCTTC. The chain is built from TRBV12-3 or TRBV12-4 and TRBJ2-1; tentative D call: TRBD1 (5 bases). Trimming pared 1 base from V and 3 bases from J, leaving 7 bases between. This CDR3 is 14 amino acids long.

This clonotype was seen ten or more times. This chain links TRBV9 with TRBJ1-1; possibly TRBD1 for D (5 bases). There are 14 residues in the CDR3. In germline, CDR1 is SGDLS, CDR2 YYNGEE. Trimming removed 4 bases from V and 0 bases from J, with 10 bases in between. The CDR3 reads CASSSPGLNTEAFF. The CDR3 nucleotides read TGTGCCAGCAGCTCCCCAGGGTTGAACACTGAAGCTTTCTTT.

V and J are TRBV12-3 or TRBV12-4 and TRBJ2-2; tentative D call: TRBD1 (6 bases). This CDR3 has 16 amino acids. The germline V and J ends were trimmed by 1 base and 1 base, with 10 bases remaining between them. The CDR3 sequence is CASSLGSGENTGELFF. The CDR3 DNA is TGTGCCAGCAGTTTAGGTTCAGGGGAGAACACCGGGGAGCTGTTTTTT.

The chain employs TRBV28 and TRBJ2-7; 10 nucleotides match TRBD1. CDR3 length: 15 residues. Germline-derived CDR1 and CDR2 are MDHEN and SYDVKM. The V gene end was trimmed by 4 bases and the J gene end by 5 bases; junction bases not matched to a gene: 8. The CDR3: CASSSPGQGTHEQYV. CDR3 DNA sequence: TGTGCCAGCAGTTCACCGGGACAGGGGACGCACGAGCAGTACGTC.

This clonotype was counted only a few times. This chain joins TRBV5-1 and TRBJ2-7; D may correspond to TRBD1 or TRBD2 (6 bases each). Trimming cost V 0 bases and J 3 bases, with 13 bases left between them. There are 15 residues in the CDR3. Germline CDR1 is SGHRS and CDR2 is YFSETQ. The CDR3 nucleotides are TGCGCCAGCAGCTTGGCCGGAGGGACACTCTACGAGCAGTACTTC. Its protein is CASSLAGGTLYEQYF.

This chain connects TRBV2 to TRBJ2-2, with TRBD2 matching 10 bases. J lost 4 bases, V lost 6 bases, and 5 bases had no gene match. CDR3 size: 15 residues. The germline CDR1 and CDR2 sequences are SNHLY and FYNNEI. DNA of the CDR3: TGTGCCAGCAGCGGACTAGCGGCGTCCACCGGGGAGCTGTTTTTT. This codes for CASSGLAASTGELFF.

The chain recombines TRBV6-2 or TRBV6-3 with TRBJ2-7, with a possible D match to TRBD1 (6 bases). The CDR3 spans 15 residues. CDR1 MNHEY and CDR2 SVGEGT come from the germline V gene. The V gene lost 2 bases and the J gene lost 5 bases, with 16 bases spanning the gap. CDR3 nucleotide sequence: TGTGCCAGCAGTTACCCCGGGACATTGACTGACGAGCAGTACTTC. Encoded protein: CASSYPGTLTDEQYF.

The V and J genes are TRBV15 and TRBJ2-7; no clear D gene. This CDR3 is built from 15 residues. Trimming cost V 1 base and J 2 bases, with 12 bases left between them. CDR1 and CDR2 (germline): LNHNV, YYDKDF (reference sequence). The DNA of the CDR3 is TGTGCCACCAGCAGAGGTATCGACGGAGCCTACGAGCAGTACGTC. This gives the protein CATSRGIDGAYEQYV.

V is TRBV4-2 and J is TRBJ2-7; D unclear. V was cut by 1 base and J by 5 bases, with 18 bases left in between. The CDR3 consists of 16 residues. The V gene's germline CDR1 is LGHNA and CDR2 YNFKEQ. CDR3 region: CASSQVTAPPGNEQYF. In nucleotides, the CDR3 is TGTGCCAGCAGCCAAGTCACTGCGCCCCCCGGCAACGAGCAGTACTTC.

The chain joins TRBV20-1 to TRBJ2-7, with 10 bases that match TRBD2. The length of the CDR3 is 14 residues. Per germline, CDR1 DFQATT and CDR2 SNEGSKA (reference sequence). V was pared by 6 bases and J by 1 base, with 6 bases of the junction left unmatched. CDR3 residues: CSAERTSGSYEQYF. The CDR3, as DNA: TGCAGTGCAGAGAGGACTAGCGGTTCCTACGAGCAGTACTTC.

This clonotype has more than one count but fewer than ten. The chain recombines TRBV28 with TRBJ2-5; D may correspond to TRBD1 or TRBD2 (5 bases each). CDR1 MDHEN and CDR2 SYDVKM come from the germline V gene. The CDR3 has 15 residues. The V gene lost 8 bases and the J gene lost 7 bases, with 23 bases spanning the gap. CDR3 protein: CASGERGHRRWTQYF. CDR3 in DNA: TGTGCCAGCGGGGAGAGGGGCCACCGGAGGTGGACCCAGTACTTC.